The entry below gives a single T cell receptor (beta chain) sequence along with its context. The data originate from a study of blood T cell repertoires in COVID-19. Germline CDR1 is LNHDA and CDR2 is SQIVND (reference sequence). The CDR3 totals 17 residues. V lost 1 base to trimming and J lost 1 base; unmatched junction nucleotides: 4. The repertoire was sequenced with immunoSEQ multiplex PCR; TCRdb's copy has only in-frame clones and lacks some. The repertoire holds about 320,000 clones, with roughly nine tenths as singletons. The chain has TRBV19 and TRBJ2-1; 10 positions agree with TRBD1. Source material: PBMCs or T cells enriched from blood (not recorded which). This TCR came from a young woman who had recovered from COVID-19. CDR3 residues: CASSIGQGAGSYNEQFF. CDR3 nucleotide sequence: TGTGCCAGTAGTATAGGACAGGGGGCCGGGTCCTACAATGAGCAGTTCTTC.